The 16 T cell receptor beta chains presented below share a single source sample, sequenced in a study of T-cell reconstitution after alpha-beta-depleted transplantation in children (dated by TCRdb to the mid-2010s). Library preparation was by PCR. The run used an Illumina HiSeq 2500. Molecular barcoding was employed in the preparation of TCR libraries, with unique molecular identifiers being used to normalize TCRbeta repertoire quantification. TCRdb reprocessing: public reads trimmed at Q25 with fastp, clones called with MiXCR, in-frame beta chains kept. When rows share a CDR3 protein, they turn into one entry using the most common DNA and genes. The sample data list about a million distinct CDR3 sequences, and about 26% of these were observed just once. The ten most abundant clones make up roughly 31% of the sample. The label giving this sample's treatment or condition can be read as: allogeneic hematopoietic cell transplantation with graft depleted of TCRalphabeta T cells and CD19 B cells.

Sequenced here: PBMCs, mostly from graft donor cells, sampled 360 days after TCRalphabeta/CD19-depleted stem cell transplant. These receptors all come from a boy less than two years old who had a stem cell transplant for SCID, so the T cells may come from the graft donor.

The rearrangement links TRBV14 to TRBJ2-1; TRBD2 matches at 8 bases. CDR3 length equals 15 residues. Germline values: CDR1 SGHDN, CDR2 FVKESK. Germline trimming cut 4 bases from V and 1 base from J; bases unmatched to any gene: 3. CDR3 nucleotides: TGTGCCAGCAGCCGTCAGCGGGGGTCCTACAATGAGCAGTTCTTC. It translates to CASSRQRGSYNEQFF. Variable domain in full (rest from reference TRBV14 and TRBJ2-1): EAGVTQFPSHSVIEKGQTVTLRCDPISGHDNLYWYRRVMGKEIKFLLHFVKESKQDESGMPNNRFLAERTGGTYSTLKVQPAELEDSGVYFCASSRQRGSYNEQFFGPGTRLTVL.

This clonotype was counted only a few times. V and J are TRBV12-3 or TRBV12-4 and TRBJ2-1; D gene ambiguous. The germline V and J ends were trimmed by 4 bases and 9 bases, with 10 bases remaining between them. CDR3 length: 12 amino acids. CDR3 in amino acids: CASSSGLAEQFF. CDR3 DNA sequence: TGTGCCAGCAGTTCAGGTTTGGCTGAGCAGTTCTTC.

The chain carries TRBV4-1 and TRBJ1-1; tentatively, D is TRBD1 (5 bases). Germline assignment: CDR1 MGHRA and CDR2 YSYEKL. This CDR3 region has 13 residues. The ends were cut back, 0 bases at V and 7 bases at J, with 9 bases in the middle. CDR3 region: CASSQDQGGEAFF. The CDR3 bases are TGCGCCAGCAGCCAAGACCAGGGAGGTGAAGCTTTCTTT.

V and J are TRBV20-1 and TRBJ2-3; D unresolved. CDR1 is DFQATT, CDR2 SNEGSKA, per germline (reference sequence). V was shortened by 5 bases and J by 2 bases, with 11 bases between the two germline ends. This CDR3 comprises 13 residues. The CDR3 spells CSAGVSPTDTQYF. The CDR3 DNA reads TGCAGTGCTGGAGTCTCGCCCACAGATACGCAGTATTTT.

This chain uses TRBV6-1 with TRBJ1-1; D ambiguous. Germline CDR1 and CDR2: MNHNS and SASEGT. V dropped 6 bases and J dropped 1 base, with 15 bases sitting between them. The CDR3 extends over 15 amino acids. CDR3 DNA: TGTGCCAGCAGCCCCCGTTTTGTAGGGAACACTGAAGCTTTCTTT. Translation: CASSPRFVGNTEAFF.

The V and J genes are TRBV3-1 and TRBJ2-5, with 9 positions matching TRBD2. The CDR3 contains 15 residues. Per germline, CDR1 LGHDT and CDR2 YNNKEL (reference sequence). The ends lost 6 bases at V and 2 bases at J; junction bases unmatched: 7. CDR3 residues: CASSPYLAGQETQYF. The CDR3 DNA is TGTGCCAGCAGTCCCTATCTAGCGGGGCAAGAGACCCAGTACTTC.

CDR3: CASSSYRDRAYGYTF. CDR3 nucleotide sequence: TGTGCCAGCAGCTCGTACCGGGACAGGGCCTATGGCTACACCTTC. This rearrangement joins TRBV11-2 to TRBJ1-2, with 9 bases that match TRBD1. V was clipped by 4 bases and J by 4 bases; unmatched bases: 7. There are 15 residues in the CDR3. The germline V gene has CDR1 SGHAT and CDR2 FQNNGV.

The V gene is TRBV6-1, the J gene TRBJ2-3; 11 bases match TRBD2. Germline loops: CDR1 MNHNS, CDR2 SASEGT. The CDR3 is made up of 14 amino acids. V was clipped by 6 bases and J by 5 bases; unmatched bases: 4. CDR3 sequence reads: CASSRLAGLDTQYF. CDR3 DNA sequence: TGTGCCAGCAGCCGACTAGCGGGGCTAGATACGCAGTATTTT.

In its sample, this clonotype was seen a few times. This sequence joins TRBV28 and TRBJ2-7, with D perhaps matching TRBD1 or TRBD2 (6 bases each). Trimming pared 2 bases from V and 6 bases from J, leaving 14 bases between. CDR1 is MDHEN and CDR2 is SYDVKM in the germline V gene. There are 14 residues in the CDR3. CDR3 sequence reads: CASSLRGGTAEQYF. DNA of the CDR3: TGTGCCAGCAGTTTAAGAGGGGGGACGGCCGAGCAGTACTTC.

This clonotype was detected once. The gene calls are TRBV19 and TRBJ2-1; 8 bases are a match to TRBD2. V dropped 6 bases and J dropped 6; count of bases not matched to a gene: 4. Looked up from germline, CDR1 is LNHDA and CDR2 is SQIVND (reference sequence). CDR3 length equals 13 residues. CDR3 amino acids: CASSGGGFNEQFF. CDR3 bases: TGTGCCAGTAGCGGCGGGGGGTTCAATGAGCAGTTCTTC.

Here the CDR3 reads CAARGQGWTGELFF. In DNA form, the CDR3 reads TGTGCCGCAAGGGGGCAGGGATGGACCGGGGAGCTGTTTTTT. The chain has TRBV28 and TRBJ2-2, with 7 bases aligning to TRBD1. Germline V CDR1 and CDR2: MDHEN, SYDVKM. J lost 5 bases, V lost 11 bases, and 11 bases had no gene match. There are 14 residues in the CDR3.

The rearrangement joins TRBV28 to TRBJ2-7, with a weak D call TRBD1 (6 bases). This CDR3 spans 16 amino acids. Germline V gene data show CDR1 as MDHEN and CDR2 as SYDVKM. V lost 5 bases and J 4 bases, leaving 21 bases between the germline ends. The CDR3 DNA reads as TGTGCCAGCAGTCGCTGGACCGGGACACCAGATTACGAGCAGTACTTC. Amino acid sequence: CASSRWTGTPDYEQYF. The full variable domain, its missing parts supplied by reference TRBV28 and TRBJ2-7, is DVKVTQSSRYLVKRTGEKVFLECVQDMDHENMFWYRQDPGLGLRLIYFSYDVKMKEKGDIPEGYSVSREKKERFSLILESASTNQTSMYLCASSRWTGTPDYEQYFGPGTRLTVT.

This rearrangement joins TRBV3-1 to TRBJ1-2; TRBD1 might be the D (5 bases). Trimming stripped 1 base from V and 8 bases from J, with 8 bases between. Germline lookup yields CDR1 LGHDT and CDR2 YNNKEL (reference sequence). There are 12 residues in the CDR3. CDR3 amino acids: CASSQGDGGYTF. CDR3 nucleotides: TGTGCCAGCAGCCAAGGGGACGGGGGCTACACCTTC.

The chain links TRBV5-1 to TRBJ1-3; 7 nucleotides align to TRBD1. Per the germline V gene, CDR1 is SGHRS and CDR2 is YFSETQ. This CDR3 spans 16 amino acids. After removal of 2 bases from V and 3 bases from J, the junction contained 8 bases not matched to a gene. The DNA of the CDR3 is TGCGCCAGCAGCTTTTCCTTCGGACAGGATGGAAACACCATATATTTT. This gives the protein CASSFSFGQDGNTIYF. The full variable domain, with the rest looked up from reference TRBV5-1 and TRBJ1-3, is KAGVTQTPRYLIKTRGQQVTLSCSPISGHRSVSWYQQTPGQGLQFLFEYFSETQRNKGNFPGRFSGRQFSNSRSEMNVSTLELGDSALYLCASSFSFGQDGNTIYFGEGSWLTVV.

This clonotype was seen a few times. The gene calls are TRBV4-3 and TRBJ2-7; TRBD2 agrees at 7 bases. Trimming removed 3 bases from V and 3 bases from J; junction bases left unmatched: 8. CDR1 and CDR2 (germline): LGHNA, YSLEER. This CDR3 has 15 amino acids. CDR3 region: CASSHYRGVVYEQYF. As DNA, the CDR3 is TGCGCCAGCAGCCATTATCGGGGGGTGGTCTACGAGCAGTACTTC.

To note about this clonotype: An end of the junction differs from the germline gene, which may be a read error. This CDR3 is CASSLLGTSVPYF. The CDR3 region has the DNA TGTGCCAGCAGTTTATTAGGGACATCAGTTCCTTATTTT. This chain uses TRBV12-3 or TRBV12-4 with TRBJ1-4; D possibly corresponds to TRBD1 (6 bases). CDR3 size: 13 residues.